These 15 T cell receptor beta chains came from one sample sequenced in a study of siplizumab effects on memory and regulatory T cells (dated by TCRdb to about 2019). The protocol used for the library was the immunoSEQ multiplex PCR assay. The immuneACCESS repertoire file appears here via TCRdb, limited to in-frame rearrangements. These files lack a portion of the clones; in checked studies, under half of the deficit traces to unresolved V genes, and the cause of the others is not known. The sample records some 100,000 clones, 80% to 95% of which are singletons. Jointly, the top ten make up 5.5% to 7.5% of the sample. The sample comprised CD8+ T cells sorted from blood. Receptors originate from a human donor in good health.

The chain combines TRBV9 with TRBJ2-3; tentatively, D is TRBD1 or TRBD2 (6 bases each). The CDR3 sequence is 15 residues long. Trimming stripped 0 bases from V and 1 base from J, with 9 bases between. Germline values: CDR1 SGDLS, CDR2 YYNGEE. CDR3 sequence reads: CASSVGGAGTDTQYF. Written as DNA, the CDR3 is TGTGCCAGCAGCGTAGGGGGGGCAGGCACAGATACGCAGTATTTT.

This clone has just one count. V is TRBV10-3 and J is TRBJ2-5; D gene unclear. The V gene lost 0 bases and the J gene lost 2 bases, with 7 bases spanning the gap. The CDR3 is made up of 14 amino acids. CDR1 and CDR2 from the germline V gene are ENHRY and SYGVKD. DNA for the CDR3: TGTGCCATCAGTGAGTCGACGTTACAAGAGACCCAGTACTTC. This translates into CAISESTLQETQYF.

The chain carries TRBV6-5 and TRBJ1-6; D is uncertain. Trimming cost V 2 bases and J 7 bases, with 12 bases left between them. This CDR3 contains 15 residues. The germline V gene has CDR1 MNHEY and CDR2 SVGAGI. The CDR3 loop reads CASSYGELGNSPLHF. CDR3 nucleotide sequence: TGTGCCAGCAGTTACGGTGAATTAGGGAATTCACCCCTCCACTTT.

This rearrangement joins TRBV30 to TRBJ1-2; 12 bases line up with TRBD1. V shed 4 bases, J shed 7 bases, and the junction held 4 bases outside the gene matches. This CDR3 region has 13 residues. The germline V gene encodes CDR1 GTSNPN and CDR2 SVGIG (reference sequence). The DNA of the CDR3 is TGTGCCTGGAACCCGGGACAGGGGGCTGGCTACACCTTC. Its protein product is CAWNPGQGAGYTF.

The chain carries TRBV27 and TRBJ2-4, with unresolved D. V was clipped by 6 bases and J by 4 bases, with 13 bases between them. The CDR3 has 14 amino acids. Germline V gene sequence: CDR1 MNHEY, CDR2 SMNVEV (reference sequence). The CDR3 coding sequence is TGTGCCAGCAGCCCCCTAGGGCGAAAAAACATTCAGTACTTC. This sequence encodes CASSPLGRKNIQYF.

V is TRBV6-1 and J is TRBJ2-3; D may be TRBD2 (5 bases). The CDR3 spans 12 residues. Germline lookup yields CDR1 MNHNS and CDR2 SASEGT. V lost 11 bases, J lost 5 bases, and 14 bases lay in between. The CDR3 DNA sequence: TGTGCCCACGGGCGGGCAGTAGATACGCAGTATTTT. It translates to CAHGRAVDTQYF.

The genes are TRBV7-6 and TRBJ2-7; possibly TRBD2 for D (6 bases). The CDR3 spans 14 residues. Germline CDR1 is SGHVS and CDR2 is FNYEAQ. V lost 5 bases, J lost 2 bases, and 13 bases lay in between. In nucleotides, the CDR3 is TGTGCCAGCAGCCTGGGACTCAATGCCTACGAGCAGTACTTC. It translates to CASSLGLNAYEQYF.

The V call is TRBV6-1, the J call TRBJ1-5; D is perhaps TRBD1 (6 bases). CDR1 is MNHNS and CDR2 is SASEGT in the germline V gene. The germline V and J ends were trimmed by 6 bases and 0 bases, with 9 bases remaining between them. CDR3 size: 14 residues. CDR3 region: CASSGQYSNQPQHF. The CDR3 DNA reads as TGTGCCAGCAGCGGACAGTATAGCAATCAGCCCCAGCATTTT.

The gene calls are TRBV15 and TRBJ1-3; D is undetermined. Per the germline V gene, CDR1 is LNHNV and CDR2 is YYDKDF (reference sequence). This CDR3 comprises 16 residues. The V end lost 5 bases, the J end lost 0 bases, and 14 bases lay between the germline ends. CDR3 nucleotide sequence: TGTGCCACCAGCCCTAGCGGGGTTACCTCTGGAAACACCATATATTTT. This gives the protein CATSPSGVTSGNTIYF.

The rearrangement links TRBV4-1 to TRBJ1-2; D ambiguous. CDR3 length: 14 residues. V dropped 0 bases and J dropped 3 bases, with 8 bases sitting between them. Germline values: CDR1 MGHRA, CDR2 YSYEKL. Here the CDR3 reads CASSQDPGDYGYTF. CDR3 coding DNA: TGCGCCAGCAGCCAAGATCCAGGAGACTATGGCTACACCTTC.

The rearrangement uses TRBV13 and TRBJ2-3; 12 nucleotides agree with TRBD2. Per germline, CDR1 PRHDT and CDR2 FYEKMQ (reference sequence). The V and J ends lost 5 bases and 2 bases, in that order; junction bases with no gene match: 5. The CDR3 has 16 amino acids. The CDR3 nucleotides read TGTGCCAGCAGCACCCGACTAGCGGGGGACACAGATACGCAGTATTTT. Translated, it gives CASSTRLAGDTDTQYF.

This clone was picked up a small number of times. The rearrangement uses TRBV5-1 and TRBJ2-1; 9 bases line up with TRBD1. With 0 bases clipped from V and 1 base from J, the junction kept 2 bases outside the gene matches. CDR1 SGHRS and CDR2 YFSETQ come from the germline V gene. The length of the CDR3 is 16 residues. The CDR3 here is CASSLVGQGSYNEQFF. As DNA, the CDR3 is TGCGCCAGCAGCTTGGTTGGACAGGGGTCCTACAATGAGCAGTTCTTC.

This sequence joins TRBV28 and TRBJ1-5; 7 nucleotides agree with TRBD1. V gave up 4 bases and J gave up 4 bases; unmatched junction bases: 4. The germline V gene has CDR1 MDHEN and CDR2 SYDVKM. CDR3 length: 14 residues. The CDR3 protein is CASSSDRNNQPQHF. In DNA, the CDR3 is TGTGCCAGCAGTTCGGACAGGAATAATCAGCCCCAGCATTTT.

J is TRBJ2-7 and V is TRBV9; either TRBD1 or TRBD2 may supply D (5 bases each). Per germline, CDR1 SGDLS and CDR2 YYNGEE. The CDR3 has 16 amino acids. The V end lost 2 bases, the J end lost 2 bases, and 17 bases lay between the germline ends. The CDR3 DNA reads TGTGCCAGCAGCGTGACCCGGGACGTGGGGACCTACGAGCAGTACTTC. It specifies CASSVTRDVGTYEQYF.

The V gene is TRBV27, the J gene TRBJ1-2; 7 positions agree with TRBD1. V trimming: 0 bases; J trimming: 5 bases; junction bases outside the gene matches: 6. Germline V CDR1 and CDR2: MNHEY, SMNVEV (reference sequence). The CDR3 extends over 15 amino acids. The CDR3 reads CASSLSSGGFYGYTF. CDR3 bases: TGTGCCAGCAGTTTATCTTCAGGGGGATTTTATGGCTACACCTTC.